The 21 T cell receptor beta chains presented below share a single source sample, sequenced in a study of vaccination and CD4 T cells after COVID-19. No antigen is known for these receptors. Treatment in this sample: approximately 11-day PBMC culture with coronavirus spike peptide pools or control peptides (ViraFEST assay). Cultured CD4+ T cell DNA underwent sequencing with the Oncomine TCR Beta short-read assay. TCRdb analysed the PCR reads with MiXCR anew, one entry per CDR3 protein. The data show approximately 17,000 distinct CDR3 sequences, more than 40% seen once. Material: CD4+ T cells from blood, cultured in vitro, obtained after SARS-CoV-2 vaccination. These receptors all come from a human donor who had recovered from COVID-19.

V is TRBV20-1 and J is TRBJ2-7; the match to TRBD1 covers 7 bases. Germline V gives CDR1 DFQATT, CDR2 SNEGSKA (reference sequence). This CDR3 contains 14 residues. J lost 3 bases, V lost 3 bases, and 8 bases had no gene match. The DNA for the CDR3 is TGCAGTGCTAGCGAGACAGGGAGCGACTACGAGCAGTACTTC. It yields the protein CSASETGSDYEQYF.

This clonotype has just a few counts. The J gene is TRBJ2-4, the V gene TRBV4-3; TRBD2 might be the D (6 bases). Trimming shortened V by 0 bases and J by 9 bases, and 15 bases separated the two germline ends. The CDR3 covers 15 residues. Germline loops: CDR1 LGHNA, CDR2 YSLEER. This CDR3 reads CASSQEWRGTAIQYF. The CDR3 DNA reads TGCGCCAGCAGCCAAGAGTGGCGGGGTACTGCCATTCAGTACTTC.

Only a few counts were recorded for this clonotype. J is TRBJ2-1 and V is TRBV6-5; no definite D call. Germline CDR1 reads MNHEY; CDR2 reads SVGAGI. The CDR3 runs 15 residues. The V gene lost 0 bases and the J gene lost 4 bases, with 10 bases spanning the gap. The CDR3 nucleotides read TGTGCCAGCAGTTACTCGATTGCTAAATACAATGAGCAGTTCTTC. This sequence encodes CASSYSIAKYNEQFF.

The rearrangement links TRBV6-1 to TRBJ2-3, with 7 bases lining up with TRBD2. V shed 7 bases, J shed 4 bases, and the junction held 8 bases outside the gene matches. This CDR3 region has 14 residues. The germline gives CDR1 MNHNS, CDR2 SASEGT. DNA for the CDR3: TGTGCCAGCATCCGAGCGGGAATGGCAGATACGCAGTATTTT. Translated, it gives CASIRAGMADTQYF.

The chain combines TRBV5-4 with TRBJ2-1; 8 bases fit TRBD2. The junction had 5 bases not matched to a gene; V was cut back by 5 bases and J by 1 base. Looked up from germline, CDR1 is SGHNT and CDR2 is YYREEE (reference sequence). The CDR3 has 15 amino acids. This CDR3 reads CASSPSGRSYNEQFF. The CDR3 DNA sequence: TGTGCCAGCAGTCCCAGCGGGAGATCCTACAATGAGCAGTTCTTC.

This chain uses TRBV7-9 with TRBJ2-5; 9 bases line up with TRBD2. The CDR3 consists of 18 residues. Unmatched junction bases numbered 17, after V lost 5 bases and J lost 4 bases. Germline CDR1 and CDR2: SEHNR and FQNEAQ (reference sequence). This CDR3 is CASSPRGAGGPLGETQYF. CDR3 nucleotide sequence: TGTGCCAGCAGCCCGCGGGGGGCGGGAGGGCCGCTTGGAGAGACCCAGTACTTC.

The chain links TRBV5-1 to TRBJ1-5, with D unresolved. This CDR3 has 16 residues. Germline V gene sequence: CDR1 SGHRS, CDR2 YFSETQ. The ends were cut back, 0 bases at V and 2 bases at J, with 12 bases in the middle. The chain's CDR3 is CASSLGGSSGNQPQHF. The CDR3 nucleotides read TGCGCCAGCAGCTTGGGAGGCAGCAGTGGCAATCAGCCCCAGCATTTT.

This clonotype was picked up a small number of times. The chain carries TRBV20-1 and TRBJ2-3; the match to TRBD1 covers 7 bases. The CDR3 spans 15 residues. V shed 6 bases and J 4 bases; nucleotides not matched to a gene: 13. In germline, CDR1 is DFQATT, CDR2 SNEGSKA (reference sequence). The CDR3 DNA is TGCAGTGCGAAGCCGGGACAGATGATCTCAGATACGCAGTATTTT. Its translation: CSAKPGQMISDTQYF.

The CDR3 DNA follows: TGTGCCAGCTCACCATTAGGGGGCGCTGGGGCCAACGTCCTGACTTTC. Amino acid sequence: CASSPLGGAGANVLTF. This chain uses TRBV18 with TRBJ2-6; 7 positions agree with TRBD1. Germline CDR1 is KGHSH and CDR2 is LQKENI. V was clipped by 2 bases and J by 2 bases; unmatched bases: 3. The CDR3 sequence is 16 residues long.

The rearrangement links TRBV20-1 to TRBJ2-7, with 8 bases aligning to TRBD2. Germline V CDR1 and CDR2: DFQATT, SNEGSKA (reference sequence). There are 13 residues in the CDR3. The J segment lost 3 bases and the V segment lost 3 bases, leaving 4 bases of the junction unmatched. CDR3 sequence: CSARGTRFYEQYF. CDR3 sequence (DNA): TGCAGTGCTAGGGGGACTAGATTCTACGAGCAGTACTTC.

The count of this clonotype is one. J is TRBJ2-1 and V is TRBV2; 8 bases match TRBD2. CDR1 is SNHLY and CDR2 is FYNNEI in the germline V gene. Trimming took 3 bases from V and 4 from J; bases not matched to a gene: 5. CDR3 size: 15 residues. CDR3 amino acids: CASSDVTSGYNEQFF. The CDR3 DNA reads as TGTGCCAGCAGTGATGTCACTAGCGGATACAATGAGCAGTTCTTC.

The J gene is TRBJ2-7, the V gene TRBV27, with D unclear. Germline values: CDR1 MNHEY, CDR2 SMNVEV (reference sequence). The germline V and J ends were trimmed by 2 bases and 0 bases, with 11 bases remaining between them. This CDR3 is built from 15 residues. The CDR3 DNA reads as TGTGCCAGCAGTTTAGATTGGCAGGCCTCCTACGAGCAGTACTTC. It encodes CASSLDWQASYEQYF.

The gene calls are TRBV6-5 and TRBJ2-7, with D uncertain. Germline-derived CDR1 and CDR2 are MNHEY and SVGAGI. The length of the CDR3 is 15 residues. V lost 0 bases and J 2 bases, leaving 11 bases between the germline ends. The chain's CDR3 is CASSYSILGTYEQYF. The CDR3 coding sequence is TGTGCCAGCAGTTACTCAATCCTTGGGACCTACGAGCAGTACTTC.

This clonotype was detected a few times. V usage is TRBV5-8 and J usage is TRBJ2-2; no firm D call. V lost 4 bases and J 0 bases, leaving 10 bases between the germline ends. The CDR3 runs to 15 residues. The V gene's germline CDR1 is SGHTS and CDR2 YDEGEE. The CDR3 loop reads CASSGGPANTGELFF. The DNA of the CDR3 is TGTGCCAGCAGCGGTGGGCCTGCGAACACCGGGGAGCTGTTTTTT.

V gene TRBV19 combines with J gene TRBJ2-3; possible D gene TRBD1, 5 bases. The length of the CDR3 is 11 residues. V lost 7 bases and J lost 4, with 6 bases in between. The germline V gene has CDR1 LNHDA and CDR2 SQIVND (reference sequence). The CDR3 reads CASTQADTQYF. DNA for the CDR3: TGTGCCAGTACACAGGCAGATACGCAGTATTTT.

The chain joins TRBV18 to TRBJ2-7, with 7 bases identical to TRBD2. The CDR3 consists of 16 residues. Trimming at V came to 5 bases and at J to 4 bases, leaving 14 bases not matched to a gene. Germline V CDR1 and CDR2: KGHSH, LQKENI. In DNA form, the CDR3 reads TGTGCCAGCTCAGACGGTAGGAGACTAGCAGCTTACGAGCAGTACTTC. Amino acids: CASSDGRRLAAYEQYF.

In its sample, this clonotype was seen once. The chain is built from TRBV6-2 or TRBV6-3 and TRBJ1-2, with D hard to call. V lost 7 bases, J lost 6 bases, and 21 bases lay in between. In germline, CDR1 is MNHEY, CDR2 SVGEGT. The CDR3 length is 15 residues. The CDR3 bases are TGTGCCAGCACTCCTAGCCCGGGATACGAGGATGGCTACACCTTC. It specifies CASTPSPGYEDGYTF.

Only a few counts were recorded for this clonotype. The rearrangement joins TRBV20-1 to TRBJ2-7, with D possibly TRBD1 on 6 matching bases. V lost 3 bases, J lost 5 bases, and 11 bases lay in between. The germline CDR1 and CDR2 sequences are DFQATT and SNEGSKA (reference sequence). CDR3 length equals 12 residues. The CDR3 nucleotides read TGCAGTGCTAGTCGGCAGGGGAACGAGCAGTACTTC. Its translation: CSASRQGNEQYF.

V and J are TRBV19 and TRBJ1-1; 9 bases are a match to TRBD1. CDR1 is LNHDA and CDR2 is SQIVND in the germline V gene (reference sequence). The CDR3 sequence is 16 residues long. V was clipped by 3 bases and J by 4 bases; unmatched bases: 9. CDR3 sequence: CASSIGQGPSSTEAFF. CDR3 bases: TGTGCCAGTAGTATCGGACAGGGGCCGAGTAGCACTGAAGCTTTCTTT.

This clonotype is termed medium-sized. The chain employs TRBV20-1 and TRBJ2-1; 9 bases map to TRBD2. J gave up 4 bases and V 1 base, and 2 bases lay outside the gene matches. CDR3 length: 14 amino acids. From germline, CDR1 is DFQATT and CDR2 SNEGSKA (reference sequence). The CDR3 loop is CSARGGREYNEQFF. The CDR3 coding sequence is TGCAGTGCTAGAGGCGGGAGGGAATACAATGAGCAGTTCTTC.

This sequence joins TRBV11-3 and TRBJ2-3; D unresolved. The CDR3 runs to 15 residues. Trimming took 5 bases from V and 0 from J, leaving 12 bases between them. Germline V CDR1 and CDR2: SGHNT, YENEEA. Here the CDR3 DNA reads TGTGCCAGCAGCAGCCTGCGGTTTAGCACAGATACGCAGTATTTT. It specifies CASSSLRFSTDTQYF.